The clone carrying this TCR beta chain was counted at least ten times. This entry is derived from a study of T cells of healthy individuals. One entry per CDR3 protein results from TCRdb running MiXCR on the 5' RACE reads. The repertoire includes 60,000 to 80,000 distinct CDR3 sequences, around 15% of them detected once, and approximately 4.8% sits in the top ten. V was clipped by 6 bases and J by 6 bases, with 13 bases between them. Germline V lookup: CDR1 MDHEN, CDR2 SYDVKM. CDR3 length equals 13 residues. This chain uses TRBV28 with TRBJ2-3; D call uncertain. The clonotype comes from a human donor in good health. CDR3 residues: CASSPIQWDTQYF. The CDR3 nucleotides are TGTGCCAGCAGCCCAATTCAGTGGGATACGCAGTATTTT.